This TCR beta chain was identified during a study of graft-versus-host responses after intestinal transplantation. As for the study in general: Each of the recipients got a multivisceral, liver-intestinal, or isolated intestinal transplant. Findings and caveats of the study: Allografts of one patient group, those with graft-donor T cell macrochimerism, had high graft-versus-host to host-versus-graft clonal ratios. Present in recipient marrow, GvH clones included some that appeared first in ileum or blood. Circulating GvH clone levels at their peak were associated with HvG declines (early post-transplant).

Trimming shortened V by 3 bases and J by 0 bases, and 17 bases separated the two germline ends. The germline CDR1 and CDR2 sequences are KGHSH and LQKENI. The CDR3 is made up of 18 amino acids. This table comes from immunoSEQ multiplex PCR, and its TCRdb copy is limited to in-frame clones, with some not included. The sample comprises about 94,000 clones, about 91% of which are singletons, and approximately 0.5% rests with the top ten. Points on this clone: Its antigen remains unknown.

V gene TRBV18 combines with J gene TRBJ2-2; D uncertain. The material sequenced was unstimulated CD8+ T cells sorted from spleen or lymph node cells, taken before intestinal transplant. The receptor comes from a human donor who received an intestinal transplant. CDR3 in amino acids: CASSPGQPQIANTGELFF. The CDR3 nucleotides are TGTGCCAGCTCACCGGGTCAACCACAGATCGCGAACACCGGGGAGCTGTTTTTT.